This paragraph covers one T cell receptor beta chain sequence. Germline V gene data show CDR1 as MGHRA and CDR2 as YSYEKL. This CDR3 has 15 amino acids. V lost 6 bases, J lost 5 bases, and 9 bases stayed unmatched. The sample comes from a study of blood T cell repertoires in COVID-19. Study in general: The analysed material was cDNA or gDNA that came from T cells, B-cell-depleted T cells, or PBMCs.

Sequenced by immunoSEQ multiplex PCR; TCRdb stores in-frame clones only, minus some. The repertoire holds around 110,000 clones, approximately 85% seen once, with roughly 1.4% in the top ten. The rearrangement joins TRBV4-1 to TRBJ1-1; 10 bases fit TRBD1. This clonotype was sampled from a middle-aged man with acute or convalescent COVID-19. Material: peripheral blood. CDR3 in amino acids: CASRRQGALDTEAFF. The CDR3 region has the DNA TGCGCCAGCAGGCGACAGGGGGCCTTGGATACTGAAGCTTTCTTT.